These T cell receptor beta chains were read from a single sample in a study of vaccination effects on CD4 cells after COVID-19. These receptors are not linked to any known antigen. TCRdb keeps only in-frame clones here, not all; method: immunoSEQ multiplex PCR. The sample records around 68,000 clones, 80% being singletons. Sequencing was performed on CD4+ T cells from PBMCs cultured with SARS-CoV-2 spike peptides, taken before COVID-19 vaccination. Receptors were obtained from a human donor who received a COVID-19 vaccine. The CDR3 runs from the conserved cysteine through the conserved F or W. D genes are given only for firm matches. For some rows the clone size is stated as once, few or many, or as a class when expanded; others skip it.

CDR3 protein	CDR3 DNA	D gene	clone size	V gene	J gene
CASSWGGSGNTIYF	TGTGCCAGTAGTTGGGGCGGCTCTGGAAACACCATATATTTT	NA	few	TRBV19	TRBJ1-3
CASSLDWAYNEQFF	TGTGCCAGCAGCTTGGACTGGGCCTACAATGAGCAGTTCTTC	NA	NA	TRBV7-2	TRBJ2-1
CASNAGQGRGPQHF	TGTGCCAGCAACGCGGGACAGGGTAGAGGGCCCCAGCATTTT	TRBD1	NA	TRBV2	TRBJ1-5
CSVRQGGELVQFF	TGCAGCGTTAGACAGGGTGGTGAGCTTGTGCAGTTCTTC	TRBD1	NA	TRBV29-1	TRBJ2-1
CASSPVISGNTIYF	TGTGCCAGCAGCCCCGTTATCTCTGGAAACACCATATATTTT	NA	NA	TRBV7-2	TRBJ1-3
CATSDPTTGRGGELFF	TGTGCCACCAGTGACCCCACGACAGGGCGGGGCGGGGAGCTGTTTTTT	NA	NA	TRBV24-1	TRBJ2-2
CAIKEGLSSYNEQFF	TGTGCCATCAAGGAGGGCCTGAGCTCCTACAATGAGCAGTTCTTC	NA	NA	TRBV10-3	TRBJ2-1
CASSFASGGETQYF	TGTGCCAGCAGCTTTGCTAGCGGGGGGGAGACCCAGTACTTC	TRBD2	NA	TRBV7-9	TRBJ2-5
CASSFISAGGRETQYF	TGTGCCAGCAGCTTCATCTCCGCGGGGGGGCGGGAGACCCAGTACTTC	TRBD2	once	TRBV11-3	TRBJ2-5
CASSVTGGTTTGELFF	TGTGCCAGCAGCGTTACAGGGGGTACGACCACCGGGGAGCTGTTTTTT	TRBD1	NA	TRBV9	TRBJ2-2
CASVRGRGYGYTF	TGTGCCAGCGTTAGGGGCAGGGGTTATGGCTACACCTTC	NA	few	TRBV19	TRBJ1-2
CASSSSGQETQYF	TGTGCTAGTAGTTCGTCAGGGCAAGAGACCCAGTACTTC	NA	NA	TRBV12-5	TRBJ2-5
CASSDSTDSNQPQHF	TGTGCCAGCAGTGACTCGACAGATAGCAATCAGCCCCAGCATTTT	NA	NA	TRBV6-4	TRBJ1-5
CASSLAGRGSGSGANVLTF	TGTGCCAGCAGCTTAGCCGGACGGGGATCTGGCTCTGGGGCCAACGTCCTGACTTTC	NA	NA	TRBV7-2	TRBJ2-6
CASRIGGRRNTGELFF	TGTGCCAGCAGGATAGGGGGCAGGAGAAACACCGGGGAGCTGTTTTTT	TRBD1	NA	TRBV28	TRBJ2-2
CATRGSYNEQFF	TGTGCCACCAGGGGCTCCTACAATGAGCAGTTCTTC	NA	NA	TRBV24-1	TRBJ2-1